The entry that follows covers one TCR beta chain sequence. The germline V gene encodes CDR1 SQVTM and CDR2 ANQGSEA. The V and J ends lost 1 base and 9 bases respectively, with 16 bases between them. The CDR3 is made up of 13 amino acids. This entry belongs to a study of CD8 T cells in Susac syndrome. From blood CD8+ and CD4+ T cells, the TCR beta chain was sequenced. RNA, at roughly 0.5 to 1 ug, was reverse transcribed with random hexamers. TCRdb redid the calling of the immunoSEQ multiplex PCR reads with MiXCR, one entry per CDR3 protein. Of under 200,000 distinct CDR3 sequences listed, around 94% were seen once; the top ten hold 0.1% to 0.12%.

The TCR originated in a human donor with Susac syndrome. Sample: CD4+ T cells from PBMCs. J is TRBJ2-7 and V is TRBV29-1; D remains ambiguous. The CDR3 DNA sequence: TGCAGCGTTGAAGTCCCGGATAGAGATGGGCAGTACTTC. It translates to CSVEVPDRDGQYF.